Following are 18 T cell receptor beta chains from one sample sequenced in a study of blood T cell repertoires in COVID-19. The table came from immunoSEQ multiplex PCR; TCRdb's copy has only in-frame clones and leaves some out. This sample has about 260,000 clones, with more than 75% found just once. Sequencing was performed on PBMCs or T cells enriched from blood (not recorded which). The receptors derive from a woman in her fifties or sixties who had recovered from COVID-19.

Only a few counts were recorded for this clone. J is TRBJ1-4 and V is TRBV30; D remains ambiguous. The V end lost 4 bases, the J end lost 5 bases, and 17 bases lay between the germline ends. The CDR3 sequence is 15 residues long. CDR1 and CDR2 (germline): GTSNPN, SVGIG (reference sequence). The CDR3 bases are TGTGCCTGGAACCGGAAGACTGGCTCGAATGAAAAACTGTTTTTT. Translating it yields CAWNRKTGSNEKLFF.

V usage is TRBV7-9 and J usage is TRBJ2-3; the match to TRBD2 covers 7 bases. Germline values: CDR1 SEHNR, CDR2 FQNEAQ (reference sequence). The CDR3 totals 16 residues. With 4 bases clipped from V and 4 bases from J, the junction kept 11 bases outside the gene matches. CDR3 amino acids: CASSWWRDYRPDTQYF. CDR3 bases: TGTGCCAGCAGCTGGTGGAGGGACTACCGCCCAGATACGCAGTATTTT.

The chain recombines TRBV28 with TRBJ2-7, with TRBD2 matching over 9 bases. Germline assignment: CDR1 MDHEN and CDR2 SYDVKM. This CDR3 comprises 13 residues. J lost 2 bases, V lost 9 bases, and 5 bases had no gene match. The CDR3 region is CASGAGGPYEQYF. DNA of the CDR3: TGTGCCAGTGGAGCGGGAGGACCCTACGAGCAGTACTTC. Together with reference TRBV28 and TRBJ2-7, the CDR3 gives the full variable domain: DVKVTQSSRYLVKRTGEKVFLECVQDMDHENMFWYRQDPGLGLRLIYFSYDVKMKEKGDIPEGYSVSREKKERFSLILESASTNQTSMYLCASGAGGPYEQYFGPGTRLTVT.

V usage is TRBV7-2 and J usage is TRBJ1-1, with D unclear. Germline-derived CDR1 and CDR2 are SGHTA and FQGNSA. V was clipped by 5 bases and J by 1 base, with 14 bases between them. The CDR3 is made up of 15 amino acids. This CDR3 reads CASSPRRGENTEAFF. In DNA form, the CDR3 reads TGTGCCAGCAGCCCCCGGAGAGGAGAGAACACTGAAGCTTTCTTT.

The V gene is TRBV6-1, the J gene TRBJ1-4; weak D call: TRBD1 (5 bases). Germline assignment: CDR1 MNHNS and CDR2 SASEGT. CDR3 length: 13 amino acids. Trimming pared 6 bases from V and 4 bases from J, leaving 9 bases between. The chain's CDR3 is CASSGGINEKLFF. The CDR3 coding sequence is TGTGCCAGCAGCGGGGGAATTAATGAAAAACTGTTTTTT.

As concerns this clone: At one end the junction does not follow the germline gene, possibly because of a read error. V gene TRBV10-3 combines with J gene TRBJ1-5; 8 bases line up with TRBD1. Germline-derived CDR1 and CDR2 are ENHRY and SYGVKD. The CDR3 sequence is 16 residues long. The CDR3 reads CVISESVAGGWQPQHF. The CDR3, as DNA: TGTGTCATCAGTGAGTCGGTGGCAGGGGGCTGGCAGCCCCAGCATTTT.

The V gene is TRBV19, the J gene TRBJ2-4; the D is unclear. Germline V gene lookup returns CDR1 LNHDA and CDR2 SQIVND (reference sequence). This CDR3 comprises 16 residues. The V and J ends lost 3 bases and 0 bases respectively, with 12 bases between them. CDR3 DNA: TGTGCCAGTAGTATTGTCTTCCGAGGAGCCAAAAACATTCAGTACTTC. Protein product: CASSIVFRGAKNIQYF.

The V gene is TRBV7-6, the J gene TRBJ1-3, with 7 bases identical to TRBD1. The CDR3 is 16 amino acids. Germline V gene sequence: CDR1 SGHVS, CDR2 FNYEAQ. With V trimmed by 2 bases and J by 0 bases, 4 bases remained unmatched. The CDR3 bases are TGTGCCAGCAGCTTAAGGGGGCAGGACTCTGGAAACACCATATATTTT. Its translation: CASSLRGQDSGNTIYF.

For the CDR3, the DNA is TGTGCCATCAACGGGGACAGCCCCTACGAGCAGTACTTC. Encoded protein: CAINGDSPYEQYF. This chain uses TRBV10-3 with TRBJ2-7; 7 nucleotides align to TRBD1. CDR1 is ENHRY, CDR2 SYGVKD, per germline. The V and J ends lost 7 bases and 2 bases, in that order; junction bases with no gene match: 5. CDR3 length: 13 amino acids.

The chain employs TRBV11-2 and TRBJ1-1, with a tentative D call TRBD1 (5 bases). The CDR3 has 16 residues. The V end was cut by 0 bases, the J end by 5 bases, with 16 bases between. Germline CDR1 and CDR2: SGHAT and FQNNGV. For the CDR3, the DNA is TGTGCCAGCAGCTTAGACCCCGGGGGAAGTCGGACTGAAGCTTTCTTT. Translating gives CASSLDPGGSRTEAFF.

This clone was picked up one time. The CDR3 DNA sequence: TGCAGCACCCGACTAGCGGGAAAGTTCTATGAGCAGTTCTTC. It encodes CSTRLAGKFYEQFF. The V gene is TRBV29-1, the J gene TRBJ2-1, with 11 bases fitting TRBD2. The CDR3 is 14 amino acids. The V gene end was trimmed by 8 bases and the J gene end by 8 bases; junction bases not matched to a gene: 11. CDR1 is SQVTM and CDR2 is ANQGSEA in the germline V gene.

The CDR3 bases are TGTGCCAGTAGTATTTTCCTCGGGAGATCAGATACGCAGTATTTT. This gives the protein CASSIFLGRSDTQYF. The J gene is TRBJ2-3, the V gene TRBV19; D might be TRBD2 (6 bases). The CDR3 loop spans 15 amino acids. Germline assignment: CDR1 LNHDA and CDR2 SQIVND (reference sequence). V lost 3 bases and J lost 4, with 14 bases in between.

This clone has just a few counts. V and J are TRBV7-6 and TRBJ1-1; the D gene is possibly TRBD1 (5 bases). The V and J ends lost 5 bases and 1 base respectively, with 17 bases between them. The CDR3 contains 16 residues. Germline values: CDR1 SGHVS, CDR2 FNYEAQ. The chain's CDR3 is CASSRQSGGANTEAFF. For the CDR3, the DNA is TGTGCCAGCAGCCGACAGTCCGGCGGGGCGAACACTGAAGCTTTCTTT.

V and J are TRBV28 and TRBJ1-1; 7 nucleotides agree with TRBD1. From germline, CDR1 is MDHEN and CDR2 SYDVKM. The CDR3 loop spans 13 amino acids. J gave up 3 bases and V 5 bases, and 3 bases lay outside the gene matches. CDR3 loop: CASSRGTDTEAFF. The CDR3 region has the DNA TGTGCCAGCAGTCGGGGGACAGACACTGAAGCTTTCTTT.

This clone has only one observation. This chain connects TRBV2 to TRBJ2-6; possible D gene TRBD1, 6 bases. The CDR3 is 15 residues long. The V end lost 6 bases, the J end lost 0 bases, and 9 bases lay between the germline ends. Germline V gene sequence: CDR1 SNHLY, CDR2 FYNNEI. CDR3 in amino acids: CASSPDSSGANVLTF. CDR3 sequence (DNA): TGTGCCAGCAGCCCGGACAGCTCTGGGGCCAACGTCCTGACTTTC.

This clone appeared a single time. The V gene is TRBV7-8, the J gene TRBJ2-1, with 8 bases identical to TRBD2. The J segment lost 7 bases and the V segment lost 4 bases, leaving 9 bases of the junction unmatched. The CDR3 totals 15 residues. In germline, CDR1 is SGHVS, CDR2 FQNEAQ. CDR3 region: CASSYQSGRNNEQFF. In nucleotides, the CDR3 is TGTGCCAGCAGCTACCAGAGCGGGAGAAATAATGAGCAGTTCTTC.

As concerns this clone: Within the sample, other DNA sequences also encode this same CDR3. The rearrangement links TRBV3-1 (or the pseudogene TRBV3-2) to TRBJ2-7; 10 bases are a match to TRBD2. Germline V CDR1 and CDR2: LGHDT, YNNKEL (reference sequence). The CDR3 length is 12 residues. The trim removed 5 bases at V and 6 bases at J, leaving 1 base unmatched. CDR3 bases: TGTGCCAGCAGCAGACTAGCGGGCGAGCAGTACTTC. This translates into CASSRLAGEQYF.

In regard to this clone: Sequence at one end of the junction differs from germline and may be a read error. The gene calls are TRBV7-7 and TRBJ2-2; a possible D gene is TRBD2 (5 bases). Germline CDR1 and CDR2: SSHAT and FNYEAQ (reference sequence). The CDR3 loop spans 15 amino acids. CDR3 sequence (DNA): TGTGCTAGCAGCTTAGTGGTGGCGGGTGCCGGGGAGCTGTTTTTT. Translation gives CASSLVVAGAGELFF. The variable domain in full, completed from reference TRBV7-7 and TRBJ2-2, reads GAGVSQSPRYKVTKRGQDVTLRCDPISSHATLYWYQQALGQGPEFLTYFNYEAQPDKSGLPSDRFSAERPEGSISTLTIQRTEQRDSAMYRCASSLVVAGAGELFFGEGSRLTVL.